These 8 T cell receptor beta chains share one sample of origin, sequenced in a study of control samples from healthy donors and cancer patients. Generated by immunoSEQ multiplex PCR, the TCRdb table keeps only in-frame clones and is missing some. The sample lists about 110,000 clones; more than 75% were seen once. Specimen: PBMCs. Source of these receptors: a woman aged 55-69 years with lung cancer.

This clone was recorded only once. Sequence at one end of the junction differs from germline and may be a read error. The J gene is TRBJ1-3, the V gene TRBV7-8; D is unresolved. The length of the CDR3 is 13 residues. Germline CDR1 reads SGHVS; CDR2 reads FQNEAQ. CDR3 DNA sequence: TGTGTCAGCAGCTTCCCGGATGGGAACACCATATATTTT. Translated, it gives CVSSFPDGNTIYF.

J is TRBJ2-3 and V is TRBV5-1; D not certain. Trimming took 4 bases from V and 3 from J, leaving 9 bases between them. CDR3 size: 13 residues. CDR1 SGHRS and CDR2 YFSETQ come from the germline V gene. The CDR3 is CASSHDPTDTQYF. Here the CDR3 DNA reads TGCGCCAGCAGCCACGACCCTACAGATACGCAGTATTTT.

This chain joins TRBV20-1 and TRBJ1-1; unclear D gene. The germline V gene encodes CDR1 DFQATT and CDR2 SNEGSKA (reference sequence). The CDR3 is 11 residues long. The V and J ends lost 0 bases and 2 bases respectively, with 1 base between them. CDR3 protein: CSARDNTEAFF. Here the CDR3 DNA reads TGCAGTGCTAGAGATAACACTGAAGCTTTCTTT.

The J gene is TRBJ1-2, the V gene TRBV10-3; D unclear. Germline loops: CDR1 ENHRY, CDR2 SYGVKD. The ends were cut back, 4 bases at V and 3 bases at J, with 15 bases in the middle. The length of the CDR3 is 15 residues. In DNA, the CDR3 is TGTGCCATCAGTGGTGGGGTACTATGGGACTATGGCTACACCTTC. Translated: CAISGGVLWDYGYTF.

V is TRBV5-5 and J is TRBJ2-7, with a tentative D call TRBD2 (6 bases). The germline V and J ends were trimmed by 0 bases and 2 bases, with 15 bases remaining between them. Germline V gene sequence: CDR1 SGHKS, CDR2 YYEKEE (reference sequence). The CDR3 runs to 16 residues. DNA of the CDR3: TGTGCCAGCAGCTTGGTAACGGGGAGGAGGCCCTACGAGCAGTACTTC. Residues: CASSLVTGRRPYEQYF.

This chain joins TRBV5-4 and TRBJ2-7, with a tentative D call TRBD2 (6 bases). The CDR3 totals 14 residues. The germline CDR1 and CDR2 sequences are SGHNT and YYREEE (reference sequence). With 4 bases removed from V and 9 bases from J, the gap between germline ends came to 20 bases. CDR3 protein: CASSPDSGLPAQYF. The CDR3 DNA reads TGTGCCAGCAGCCCCGACTCGGGACTCCCGGCGCAGTACTTC.

CDR3 amino acids: CASSPTGDPYGYTF. Here the CDR3 DNA reads TGTGCCAGCAGCCCGACAGGGGACCCCTATGGCTACACCTTC. The V call is TRBV11-2, the J call TRBJ1-2, with TRBD1 matching 8 bases. The junction had 6 bases not matched to a gene; V was cut back by 5 bases and J by 4 bases. The CDR3 totals 14 residues. Germline V gene data show CDR1 as SGHAT and CDR2 as FQNNGV.

The chain has TRBV5-1 and TRBJ2-1; unclear D gene. Trimming cost V 1 base and J 6 bases, with 8 bases left between them. Germline loops: CDR1 SGHRS, CDR2 YFSETQ. The CDR3 totals 13 residues. CDR3 sequence reads: CASSLPGLNEQFF. The CDR3 coding sequence is TGCGCCAGCAGCTTGCCAGGTCTCAATGAGCAGTTCTTC.